The 30 T cell receptor beta chains reported below all come from one sample, sequenced in a study of graft-versus-host responses after intestinal transplantation. Antigen specificity for these receptors is unknown. Repertoires were generated with immunoSEQ multiplex PCR, while TCRdb's copy carries only in-frame clones and drops some. The sample carries roughly 120,000 clones, over 85% recorded once. The sequences come from unstimulated CD4+ T cells sorted from spleen or lymph node cells, collected before intestinal transplant. Receptors were obtained from a human donor who received an intestinal transplant.

The rearrangement joins TRBV7-6 to TRBJ1-2, with 8 bases that match TRBD1. V was pared by 2 bases and J by 7 bases, with 15 bases of the junction left unmatched. Per germline, CDR1 SGHVS and CDR2 FNYEAQ. The CDR3 covers 17 residues. In DNA, the CDR3 is TGTGCCAGCAGCTTAAGCTCCCGGACAGGGTGGGGTGGTGGCTACACCTTC. This translates into CASSLSSRTGWGGGYTF.

The V call is TRBV30, the J call TRBJ2-1; 10 bases are a match to TRBD2. The junction had 15 bases not matched to a gene; V was cut back by 3 bases and J by 4 bases. The CDR3 has 18 amino acids. CDR1 and CDR2 from the germline V gene are GTSNPN and SVGIG (reference sequence). CDR3 amino acids: CAWSQNLKRGGRYNEQFF. The CDR3 region has the DNA TGTGCCTGGAGCCAAAATCTCAAGCGGGGGGGGAGGTACAATGAGCAGTTCTTC.

V is TRBV9 and J is TRBJ2-2, with a possible D match to TRBD2 (6 bases). The CDR3 totals 13 residues. Trimming pared 3 bases from V and 6 bases from J, leaving 9 bases between. Germline CDR1 reads SGDLS; CDR2 reads YYNGEE. CDR3: CASSARESGELFF. In DNA form, the CDR3 reads TGTGCCAGCAGCGCCCGGGAGTCCGGGGAGCTGTTTTTT.

The chain employs TRBV25-1 and TRBJ2-5; no reliable D call. Trimming stripped 6 bases from V and 5 bases from J, with 7 bases between. Germline assignment: CDR1 MGHDK and CDR2 SYGVNS. The CDR3 consists of 11 residues. As DNA, the CDR3 is TGTGCCAGCAGATCTTGGGAGACCCAGTACTTC. Protein sequence: CASRSWETQYF.

The chain links TRBV6-1 to TRBJ2-3, with a weak D call TRBD2 (6 bases). Between the trimmed V and J ends, which lost 3 bases and 4 bases, there was a span of 14 bases. The germline gives CDR1 MNHNS, CDR2 SASEGT. This CDR3 region has 15 residues. CDR3 amino acids: CASSEYGRGADTQYF. For the CDR3, the DNA is TGTGCCAGCAGTGAGTACGGGAGAGGGGCAGATACGCAGTATTTT.

The V call is TRBV6-5, the J call TRBJ1-4; TRBD1 aligns across 11 bases. In germline, CDR1 is MNHEY, CDR2 SVGAGI. The CDR3 totals 15 residues. Trimming removed 4 bases from V and 8 bases from J; junction bases left unmatched: 6. CDR3: CASSLSGTGGEKLFF. CDR3 DNA sequence: TGTGCCAGCAGTTTATCCGGGACAGGGGGAGAAAAACTGTTTTTT.

CDR3 nucleotides: TGCGCCAGCAGCTTGATCGCGGGGGTGAACACCGGGGAGCTGTTTTTT. Encoded protein: CASSLIAGVNTGELFF. The gene calls are TRBV5-1 and TRBJ2-2; 7 bases line up with TRBD2. The CDR3 extends over 16 amino acids. Germline V lookup: CDR1 SGHRS, CDR2 YFSETQ. J lost 1 base, V lost 1 base, and 4 bases had no gene match.

The chain employs TRBV6-6 and TRBJ2-7; TRBD1 is a possible D gene (5 bases). This CDR3 has 15 residues. Deletions cut 0 bases from V and 6 bases from J, with 15 bases between. CDR1 is MNHNY and CDR2 is SVGAGI in the germline V gene (reference sequence). CDR3 DNA: TGTGCCAGCAGTTACTCGGGCCGGAATCAGGGCGAGCAGTACTTC. Translated, it gives CASSYSGRNQGEQYF.

This sequence joins TRBV29-1 and TRBJ2-3; D perhaps matches TRBD2 (6 bases). V gave up 2 bases and J gave up 0 bases, with 18 bases separating them. Germline-derived CDR1 and CDR2 are SQVTM and ANQGSEA. This CDR3 spans 17 amino acids. In DNA form, the CDR3 reads TGCAGCGTTGAACCCCCCCCGGGAGAACCCAGCACAGATACGCAGTATTTT. Protein sequence: CSVEPPPGEPSTDTQYF.

This chain uses TRBV4-1 with TRBJ1-5; the D is unclear. This CDR3 is 14 amino acids long. V lost 0 bases to trimming and J lost 3 bases, with 6 bases between them. Germline V gene sequence: CDR1 MGHRA, CDR2 YSYEKL. The CDR3 DNA reads as TGCGCCAGCAGCCAAGAGGGCAACAATCAGCCCCAGCATTTT. Translation gives CASSQEGNNQPQHF.

This clone was picked up one time. This chain connects TRBV11-1 to TRBJ2-7, with D unresolved. The CDR3 covers 13 residues. Trimming left V 3 bases short and J 2 bases short, with 8 bases between. CDR1 and CDR2 (germline): SGHAT, FQDESV (reference sequence). CDR3 protein: CASSFGPAYEQYF. As DNA, the CDR3 is TGTGCCAGCAGCTTCGGGCCCGCCTACGAGCAGTACTTC.

The chain joins TRBV6-5 to TRBJ2-7, with D possibly TRBD2 on 6 matching bases. CDR3 length: 14 amino acids. Trimming took off 5 bases at V and 5 bases at J, with 16 bases between the two ends. Germline lookup yields CDR1 MNHEY and CDR2 SVGAGI. In DNA, the CDR3 is TGTGCCAGCAGTCCGAATTACAAGCGGGACGAGCAGTACTTC. It is translated as CASSPNYKRDEQYF.

This clone appeared once. The chain employs TRBV9 and TRBJ2-5; TRBD1 matches at 8 bases. Germline CDR1 SGDLS, CDR2 YYNGEE. This CDR3 contains 16 residues. Trimming removed 0 bases from V and 7 bases from J; junction bases left unmatched: 11. DNA of the CDR3: TGTGCCAGCAGCGTAGGATCGTCAGGGGGCGAAGTGACCCAGTACTTC. Protein sequence: CASSVGSSGGEVTQYF.

The chain uses TRBV6-1 and TRBJ2-3, with 9 bases lining up with TRBD2. V was clipped by 3 bases and J by 4 bases; unmatched bases: 8. The CDR3 extends over 16 amino acids. CDR1 and CDR2 from the germline V gene are MNHNS and SASEGT. This CDR3 is CASSDVGTSKPDTQYF. The CDR3 nucleotides read TGTGCCAGCAGTGACGTGGGGACTAGCAAGCCAGATACGCAGTATTTT.

The CDR3: CASSSGQPGDWQYF. The CDR3 bases are TGTGCCAGCAGCTCGGGACAGCCAGGGGACTGGCAGTACTTC. The J gene is TRBJ2-7, the V gene TRBV11-2; tentative D call: TRBD1 (7 bases). Germline values: CDR1 SGHAT, CDR2 FQNNGV. The V and J ends lost 4 bases and 9 bases respectively, with 19 bases between them. The CDR3 sequence is 14 residues long.

CDR3 sequence: CASISRTRGNTIYF. CDR3 bases: TGTGCCAGCATCAGCAGGACTCGCGGAAACACCATATATTTT. This rearrangement joins TRBV6-5 to TRBJ1-3; D is undetermined. CDR1 is MNHEY and CDR2 is SVGAGI in the germline V gene. The CDR3 has 14 residues. V lost 7 bases and J 4 bases, leaving 14 bases between the germline ends.

The chain combines TRBV28 with TRBJ1-3, with D possibly TRBD1 on 6 matching bases. CDR1 is MDHEN and CDR2 is SYDVKM in the germline V gene. V lost 3 bases, J lost 0 bases, and 27 bases lay in between. This CDR3 comprises 21 residues. CDR3 coding DNA: TGTGCCAGCAGTTTCGTCCAGCTTTTATCGAGACAGGCTCTCTCTGGAAACACCATATATTTT. Its translation: CASSFVQLLSRQALSGNTIYF.

This clone was picked up one time. The V and J genes are TRBV7-9 and TRBJ2-4, with D possibly being TRBD2 (6 bases). This CDR3 is built from 12 residues. Trimming shortened V by 3 bases and J by 6 bases, and 6 bases separated the two germline ends. CDR1 and CDR2 from the germline V gene are SEHNR and FQNEAQ (reference sequence). The CDR3 spells CASSLGGNIQYF. The CDR3 bases are TGTGCCAGCAGCTTGGGGGGAAACATTCAGTACTTC.

This clone has a handful of counts. The chain employs TRBV18 and TRBJ1-4; D remains unclear. Germline V gene sequence: CDR1 KGHSH, CDR2 LQKENI. CDR3 size: 15 residues. Trimming pared 1 base from V and 4 bases from J, leaving 10 bases between. CDR3 DNA sequence: TGTGCCAGCTCACCACTGCCCAGCAGTAATGAAAAACTGTTTTTT. The encoded protein is CASSPLPSSNEKLFF.

This clone has a single count. The rearrangement links TRBV6-5 to TRBJ1-1, with TRBD1 as a possible D gene (5 bases). The germline V gene has CDR1 MNHEY and CDR2 SVGAGI. The CDR3 spans 14 residues. The V end lost 7 bases, the J end lost 0 bases, and 12 bases lay between the germline ends. For the CDR3, the DNA is TGTGCCAGCAAACAGGCTATCCTGAACACTGAAGCTTTCTTT. It translates to CASKQAILNTEAFF.

As regards this clone: Distinct nucleotide sequences in the sample also encode this CDR3. The chain joins TRBV29-1 to TRBJ1-1; the D is unclear. Between the trimmed V and J ends, which lost 4 bases and 3 bases, there was a span of 6 bases. This CDR3 is built from 11 residues. Germline CDR1 SQVTM, CDR2 ANQGSEA. CDR3 amino acids: CSVGRYTEAFF. Written as DNA, the CDR3 is TGCAGCGTTGGGAGGTACACTGAAGCTTTCTTT.

A word on this clone: At one end, the junction sequence differs from germline, possibly due to a read error. The chain carries TRBV6-1 and TRBJ2-3; no reliable D call. The germline V gene encodes CDR1 MNHNS and CDR2 SASEGT. This CDR3 contains 12 residues. The CDR3: CAISYSTDTQYF. CDR3 in DNA: TGTGCCATCAGTTATAGTACAGATACGCAGTATTTT.

The chain has TRBV10-3 and TRBJ2-7; the D gene could be TRBD1 or TRBD2 (5 bases each). The CDR3 is 15 residues long. Trimming removed 7 bases from V and 2 bases from J, with 18 bases in between. Germline CDR1 reads ENHRY; CDR2 reads SYGVKD. The CDR3 DNA reads as TGTGCCATCATGCTAGGGGACGGAGGCACCTACGAGCAGTACTTC. It translates to CAIMLGDGGTYEQYF.

V and J are TRBV6-1 and TRBJ1-2; 9 bases line up with TRBD1. CDR3 length equals 14 residues. Germline CDR1 is MNHNS and CDR2 is SASEGT. V lost 4 bases, J lost 5 bases, and 5 bases stayed unmatched. For the CDR3, the DNA is TGTGCCAGCAGTGTAACAGGGGGCCGGTATGGCTACACCTTC. It translates to CASSVTGGRYGYTF.

This chain uses TRBV6-5 with TRBJ1-2; TRBD1 is a possible D gene (6 bases). V dropped 1 base and J dropped 7 bases, with 13 bases sitting between them. Germline CDR1 and CDR2: MNHEY and SVGAGI. The CDR3 sequence is 14 residues long. CDR3 protein: CASSYYPGAGGYTF. In DNA, the CDR3 is TGTGCCAGCAGTTACTATCCGGGGGCGGGTGGCTACACCTTC.

The gene calls are TRBV11-2 and TRBJ2-1; 9 nucleotides agree with TRBD2. Germline V gene data show CDR1 as SGHAT and CDR2 as FQNNGV. This CDR3 is 16 amino acids long. The J segment lost 10 bases and the V segment lost 0 bases, leaving 10 bases of the junction unmatched. In DNA, the CDR3 is TGTGCCAGCAGCTTAGATGGCGTGGGACTAGCTTGGGAGCAGTTCTTC. Translated, it gives CASSLDGVGLAWEQFF.

V usage is TRBV5-8 and J usage is TRBJ1-5, with 8 bases aligning to TRBD1. Germline CDR1 and CDR2: SGHTS and YDEGEE. V lost 4 bases, J lost 4 bases, and 7 bases stayed unmatched. The CDR3 is 15 amino acids. The CDR3 here is CASSNGQGGNQPQHF. The CDR3 DNA is TGTGCCAGCAGCAACGGACAGGGTGGGAATCAGCCCCAGCATTTT.

The genes are TRBV28 and TRBJ1-2; a possible D gene is TRBD1 (5 bases). Germline V lookup: CDR1 MDHEN, CDR2 SYDVKM. The CDR3 extends over 12 amino acids. Trimming removed 5 bases at V and 8 bases at J, with 12 bases between. CDR3 protein: CASSISRGGYTF. CDR3 sequence (DNA): TGTGCCAGCAGTATTTCCCGGGGGGGCTACACCTTC.

This sequence joins TRBV29-1 and TRBJ1-1; TRBD1 matches 7 bases. Germline-derived CDR1 and CDR2 are SQVTM and ANQGSEA. V dropped 3 bases and J dropped 4; count of bases not matched to a gene: 2. The CDR3 loop spans 12 amino acids. CDR3 region: CSVDRGLTEAFF. DNA of the CDR3: TGCAGCGTTGATAGGGGGCTCACTGAAGCTTTCTTT.

This clone was found once. V and J are TRBV7-9 and TRBJ2-1; D possibly corresponds to TRBD2 (6 bases). Germline-derived CDR1 and CDR2 are SEHNR and FQNEAQ (reference sequence). The CDR3 consists of 11 residues. The V end was cut by 5 bases, the J end by 7 bases, with 6 bases between. The CDR3 spells CASSGGNEQFF. The CDR3 coding sequence is TGTGCCAGCAGCGGAGGGAATGAGCAGTTCTTC. The variable domain in full, completed from reference TRBV7-9 and TRBJ2-1, reads DTGVSQNPRHKITKRGQNVTFRCDPISEHNRLYWYRQTLGQGPEFLTYFQNEAQLEKSRLLSDRFSAERPKGSFSTLEIQRTEQGDSAMYLCASSGGNEQFFGPGTRLTVL.